This is a list of T cell receptor beta chains from one sample in a study of T cells in Graves' hyperthyroidism and ophthalmopathy. In TCRdb, the multiplex PCR reads were re-called with MiXCR into one record per CDR3 protein. The sample lists around 350,000 distinct CDR3 sequences, more than 12% occurring once. The sample was blood. The receptors here all came from a woman in her 30s with Graves' ophthalmopathy. CDR3s include the opening cysteine and the closing phenylalanine or tryptophan. A D gene is named only where the DNA matches it firmly. Expanded clones are given a class, and other clones once, few, many or no size at all.

v_call: TRBV11-2
j_call: TRBJ2-5
d_call: .
clone_size: many
cdr3_nt: TGTGCCAGCAGCTTAGATCCGTTTCGGAAAGAGACCCAGTACTTC
cdr3_aa: CASSLDPFRKETQYF

v_call: TRBV7-3
j_call: TRBJ2-2
d_call: .
clone_size: many
cdr3_nt: TGTGCCAGCAGCCCCCGTCCCAGACTAGCGAACACCGGGGAGCTGTTTTTT
cdr3_aa: CASSPRPRLANTGELFF

v_call: TRBV20-1
j_call: TRBJ1-2
d_call: .
clone_size: many
cdr3_nt: TGCAGTGCTAGCACCGGGACGGGAAACAATGGCTACACCTTC
cdr3_aa: CSASTGTGNNGYTF

v_call: TRBV28
j_call: TRBJ2-7
d_call: TRBD1
clone_size: .
cdr3_nt: TGTGCCAGCAAGTCTCCCGGGACAGTGAGCTCCTACGAGCAGTACTTC
cdr3_aa: CASKSPGTVSSYEQYF

v_call: TRBV2
j_call: TRBJ1-2
d_call: .
clone_size: many
cdr3_nt: TGTGCCAGCAGGACTGATGCCGGGACAAACTATGGCTACACCTTC
cdr3_aa: CASRTDAGTNYGYTF

v_call: TRBV6-1
j_call: TRBJ1-5
d_call: TRBD1
clone_size: many
cdr3_nt: TGTGCCAGCAGGGGAGACAGGGGGCTAAGGCAGCCCCAGCATTTT
cdr3_aa: CASRGDRGLRQPQHF

v_call: TRBV2
j_call: TRBJ1-4
d_call: .
clone_size: many
cdr3_nt: TGTGCCAGCAGCCGGGACGGACCAAATGAAAAACTGTTTTTT
cdr3_aa: CASSRDGPNEKLFF

v_call: TRBV20-1
j_call: TRBJ1-1
d_call: .
clone_size: many
cdr3_nt: TGCAGTGCTAGATGGGGGCGCGGGAACACTGAAGCTTTCTTT
cdr3_aa: CSARWGRGNTEAFF

v_call: TRBV11-2
j_call: TRBJ1-3
d_call: .
clone_size: many
cdr3_nt: TGTGCCAGCAGCTTAGTCCAGGGCTATCTCAACGAAAACACCATATATTTT
cdr3_aa: CASSLVQGYLNENTIYF

v_call: TRBV20-1
j_call: TRBJ2-5
d_call: TRBD2
clone_size: few
cdr3_nt: TGCAGCATCTCCAGCGGGGGAAGTCGGGGGGAGACCCAGTACTTC
cdr3_aa: CSISSGGSRGETQYF

v_call: TRBV20-1
j_call: TRBJ2-7
d_call: .
clone_size: many
cdr3_nt: TGCAGTGCCCCACGAGGGCAGGTCAGCTCCTACGAGCAGTACTTC
cdr3_aa: CSAPRGQVSSYEQYF

v_call: TRBV3-1
j_call: TRBJ1-5
d_call: .
clone_size: many
cdr3_nt: TGTGCCAGCAGCCAAGATCCCGCGGCCGGTCAGCCCCAGCATTTT
cdr3_aa: CASSQDPAAGQPQHF

v_call: TRBV7-9
j_call: TRBJ2-7
d_call: .
clone_size: .
cdr3_nt: TGTGCCAGCAGCTTACAGGGTTCTACCGAGCAGTACTTC
cdr3_aa: CASSLQGSTEQYF

v_call: TRBV30
j_call: TRBJ1-5
d_call: .
clone_size: many
cdr3_nt: TGTGCCTGGAACCGCATCATGGGGGCAGATCAGCCCCAGCATTTT
cdr3_aa: CAWNRIMGADQPQHF

v_call: TRBV11-2
j_call: TRBJ2-5
d_call: TRBD2
clone_size: many
cdr3_nt: TGTGCCAGCAATCCTAGCGGGGGGTATCAGACCCAGTACTTC
cdr3_aa: CASNPSGGYQTQYF

v_call: TRBV6-1
j_call: TRBJ2-6
d_call: TRBD1
clone_size: .
cdr3_nt: TGTGCTTCCGGGACAGGGCTCCCTGGGGCCAACGTCCTGACTTTC
cdr3_aa: CASGTGLPGANVLTF

v_call: TRBV5-1
j_call: TRBJ2-1
d_call: TRBD2
clone_size: many
cdr3_nt: TGCGCCAGCAGCTTGGATTCTAGCGGGGGGAGCTACAATGAGCAGTTCTTC
cdr3_aa: CASSLDSSGGSYNEQFF

v_call: TRBV6-1
j_call: TRBJ2-7
d_call: .
clone_size: few
cdr3_nt: TGTGCCAGCAGTTCTTATGTTGGCGAGCAGTACTTC
cdr3_aa: CASSSYVGEQYF

v_call: TRBV11-2
j_call: TRBJ2-3
d_call: TRBD2
clone_size: many
cdr3_nt: TGTGCCAGCAGCTTAGCTAGCGGGGGGGCAGTAGATACGCAGTATTTT
cdr3_aa: CASSLASGGAVDTQYF

v_call: TRBV6-1
j_call: TRBJ2-3
d_call: .
clone_size: many
cdr3_nt: TGTGCCAGCAGCCGGGACCTACATCAAGATACGCAGTATTTT
cdr3_aa: CASSRDLHQDTQYF

v_call: TRBV3-1
j_call: TRBJ1-1
d_call: .
clone_size: few
cdr3_nt: TGTGCCAGCAGCCCGGACAGAGCCTTAAACACTGAAGCTTTCTTT
cdr3_aa: CASSPDRALNTEAFF

v_call: TRBV9
j_call: TRBJ2-3
d_call: TRBD2
clone_size: .
cdr3_nt: TGTGCCAGCAGCTTTAGCGGGAGATACACAGATACGCAGTATTTT
cdr3_aa: CASSFSGRYTDTQYF

v_call: TRBV9
j_call: TRBJ2-5
d_call: TRBD2
clone_size: .
cdr3_nt: TGTGCCAGCAGCGCCGGACTAGCGGATCAAGAGACCCAGTACTTC
cdr3_aa: CASSAGLADQETQYF

v_call: TRBV20-1
j_call: TRBJ1-1
d_call: .
clone_size: many
cdr3_nt: TGCAGTGCCCCAAACCCCGGGACGGAGAACACTGAAGCTTTCTTT
cdr3_aa: CSAPNPGTENTEAFF

v_call: TRBV9
j_call: TRBJ1-1
d_call: .
clone_size: many
cdr3_nt: TGTGCCAGCAGCGTCCAACCAAGGGGCGGGGAGTCTGAAGCTTTCTTT
cdr3_aa: CASSVQPRGGESEAFF

v_call: TRBV7-9
j_call: TRBJ2-5
d_call: .
clone_size: many
cdr3_nt: TGTGCCAGCAGCTCAGGCCCCCCGACAAAGCAAGAGACCCAGTACTTC
cdr3_aa: CASSSGPPTKQETQYF

v_call: TRBV5-5
j_call: TRBJ1-5
d_call: TRBD1
clone_size: many
cdr3_nt: TGTGCCAGCAGCCCGGGACAGGGGGTAAATAGCAATCAGCCCCAGCATTTT
cdr3_aa: CASSPGQGVNSNQPQHF

v_call: TRBV28
j_call: TRBJ2-1
d_call: .
clone_size: many
cdr3_nt: TGTGCCAGCACCGCATGGGGTACAGGGAGCTCCTACAATGAGCAGTTCTTC
cdr3_aa: CASTAWGTGSSYNEQFF

v_call: TRBV20-1
j_call: TRBJ2-5
d_call: .
clone_size: few
cdr3_nt: TGCAGCCCACCGAGGGCAGACCGAGAAGAGACCCAGTACTTC
cdr3_aa: CSPPRADREETQYF

v_call: TRBV5-1
j_call: TRBJ2-3
d_call: .
clone_size: .
cdr3_nt: TGCGCCAGCAGCTTATCTAGCACAGATACGCGGTATTTT
cdr3_aa: CASSLSSTDTRYF